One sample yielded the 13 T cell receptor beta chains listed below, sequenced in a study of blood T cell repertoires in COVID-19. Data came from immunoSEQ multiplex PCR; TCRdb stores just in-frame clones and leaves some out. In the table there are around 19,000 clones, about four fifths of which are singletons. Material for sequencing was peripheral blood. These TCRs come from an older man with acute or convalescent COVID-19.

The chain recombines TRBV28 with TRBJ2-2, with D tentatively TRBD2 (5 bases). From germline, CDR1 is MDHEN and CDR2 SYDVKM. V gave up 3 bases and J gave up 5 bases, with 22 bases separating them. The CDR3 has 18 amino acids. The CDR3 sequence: CASSFPGIRRSSTGELFF. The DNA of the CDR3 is TGTGCCAGCAGTTTCCCGGGGATTCGCCGATCCTCAACCGGGGAGCTGTTTTTT.

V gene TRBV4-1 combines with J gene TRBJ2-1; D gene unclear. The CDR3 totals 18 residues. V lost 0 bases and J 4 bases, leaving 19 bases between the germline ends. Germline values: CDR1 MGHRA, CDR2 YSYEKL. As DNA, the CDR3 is TGCGCCAGCAGCCAAGATTTTAGGAGCTGGCTTGAGTACAATGAGCAGTTCTTC. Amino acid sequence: CASSQDFRSWLEYNEQFF.

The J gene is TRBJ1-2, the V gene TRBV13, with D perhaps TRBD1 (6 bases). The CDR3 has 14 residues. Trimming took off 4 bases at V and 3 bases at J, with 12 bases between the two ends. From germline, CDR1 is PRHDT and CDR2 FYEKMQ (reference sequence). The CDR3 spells CASSSLDRDYGYTF. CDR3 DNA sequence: TGTGCCAGCAGCTCCCTGGACAGAGACTATGGCTACACCTTC.

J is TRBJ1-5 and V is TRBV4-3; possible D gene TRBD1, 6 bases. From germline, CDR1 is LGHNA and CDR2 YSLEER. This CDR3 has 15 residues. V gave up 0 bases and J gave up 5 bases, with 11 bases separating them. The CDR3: CASSQDYRADQPQHF. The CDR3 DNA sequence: TGCGCCAGCAGCCAAGATTACAGGGCGGATCAGCCCCAGCATTTT.

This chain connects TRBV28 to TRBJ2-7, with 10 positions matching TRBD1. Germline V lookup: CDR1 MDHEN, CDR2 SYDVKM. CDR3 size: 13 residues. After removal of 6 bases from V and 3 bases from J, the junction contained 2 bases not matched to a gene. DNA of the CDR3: TGTGCCAGCAGGACAGGGGGCCGCTACGAGCAGTACTTC. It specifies CASRTGGRYEQYF.

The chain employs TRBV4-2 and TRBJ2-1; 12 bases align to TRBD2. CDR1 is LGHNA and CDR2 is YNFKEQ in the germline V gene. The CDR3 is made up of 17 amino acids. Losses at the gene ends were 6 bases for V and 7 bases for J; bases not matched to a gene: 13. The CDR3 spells CASSLYSASGRGNEQFF. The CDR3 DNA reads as TGTGCCAGCAGTTTATACTCGGCTAGCGGGAGGGGGAATGAGCAGTTCTTC.

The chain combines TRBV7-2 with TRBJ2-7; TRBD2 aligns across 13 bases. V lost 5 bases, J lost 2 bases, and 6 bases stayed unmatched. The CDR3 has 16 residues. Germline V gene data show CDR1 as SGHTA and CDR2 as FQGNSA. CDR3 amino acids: CASSIGLAGVPYEQYF. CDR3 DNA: TGTGCCAGCAGCATCGGACTAGCGGGAGTGCCCTACGAGCAGTACTTC.

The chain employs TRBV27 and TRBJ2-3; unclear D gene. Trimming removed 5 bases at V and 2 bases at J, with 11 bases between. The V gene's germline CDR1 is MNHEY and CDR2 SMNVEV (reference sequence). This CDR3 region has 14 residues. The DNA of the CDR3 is TGTGCCAGCAGTGCCGCGGTTCTCACAGATACGCAGTATTTT. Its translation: CASSAAVLTDTQYF.

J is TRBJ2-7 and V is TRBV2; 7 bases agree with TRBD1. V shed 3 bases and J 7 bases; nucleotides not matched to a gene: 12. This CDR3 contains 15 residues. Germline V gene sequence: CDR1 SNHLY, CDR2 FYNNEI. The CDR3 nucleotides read TGTGCCAGCAGTGAGGTTCGAGACAGGGTAAGAGAGCAGTACGTC. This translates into CASSEVRDRVREQYV.

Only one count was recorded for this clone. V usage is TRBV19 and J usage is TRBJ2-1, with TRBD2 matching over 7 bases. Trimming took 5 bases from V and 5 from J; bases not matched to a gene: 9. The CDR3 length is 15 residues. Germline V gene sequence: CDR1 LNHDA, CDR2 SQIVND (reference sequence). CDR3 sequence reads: CASSLQRGGNNEQFF. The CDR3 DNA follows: TGTGCCAGTAGTCTTCAGCGGGGCGGTAACAATGAGCAGTTCTTC.

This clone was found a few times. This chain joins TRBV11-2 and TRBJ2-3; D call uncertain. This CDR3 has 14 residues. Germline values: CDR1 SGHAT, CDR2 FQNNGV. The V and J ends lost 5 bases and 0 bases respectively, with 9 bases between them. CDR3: CASSIYSSTDTQYF. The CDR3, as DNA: TGTGCCAGCAGCATTTACTCGAGCACAGATACGCAGTATTTT.

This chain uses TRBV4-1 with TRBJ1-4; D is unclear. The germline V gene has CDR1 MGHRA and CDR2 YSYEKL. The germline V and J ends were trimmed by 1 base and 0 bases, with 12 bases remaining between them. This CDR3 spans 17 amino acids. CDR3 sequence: CASSQVRSFPTNEKLFF. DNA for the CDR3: TGCGCCAGCAGCCAAGTACGGAGTTTTCCAACTAATGAAAAACTGTTTTTT.

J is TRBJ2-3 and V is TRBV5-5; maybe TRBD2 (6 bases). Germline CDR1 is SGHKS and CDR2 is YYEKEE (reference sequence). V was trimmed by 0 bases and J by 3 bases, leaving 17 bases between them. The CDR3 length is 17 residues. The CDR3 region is CASSLEGGARITDTQYF. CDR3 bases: TGTGCCAGCAGCTTGGAAGGAGGGGCGCGGATTACAGATACGCAGTATTTT.